Each of the 28 T cell receptor beta chains below was sequenced from the same sample in a study of response to subunit inactivated influenza vaccine (dated by TCRdb to 2016 to 2019). Libraries were built with RT-PCR. The sample was run on an Illumina HiSeq 2500. TCRdb trimmed public reads at Q25 via fastp, called clones via MiXCR and kept in-frame beta chains. Here each entry gathers all rows of one CDR3 protein and keeps the most common genes and DNA. This sample lists under 200,000 distinct CDR3 sequences; about 12% were detected once. About 29% of the sample belongs to the ten largest clones. This sample was shared with a second study, whose subject was T cells expressing NK-cell markers. The second investigation adds: 5'RACE template switching, by which a universal primer site and unique molecular identifiers were added, was used to make TCR beta cDNA libraries.

Sequenced material: CD8+ T cells sorted from PBMCs, taken approximately 12 days after vaccination. Receptor source: a man over 45 who received an inactivated influenza vaccine. Donor details come from another sample of the same person, matched by shared clones.

At least ten counts were recorded for this clonotype. The chain joins TRBV10-3 to TRBJ2-7, with 7 bases aligning to TRBD2. V dropped 0 bases and J dropped 5; count of bases not matched to a gene: 7. Germline CDR1 reads ENHRY; CDR2 reads SYGVKD. The CDR3 consists of 15 residues. Written as DNA, the CDR3 is TGTGCCATCAGTGAGTCGGGGGGGGATATCGACGAGCAGTACTTC. Translating it yields CAISESGGDIDEQYF.

V gene TRBV29-1 combines with J gene TRBJ2-2; the D gene is possibly TRBD1 (6 bases). CDR1 and CDR2 (germline): SQVTM, ANQGSEA. The ends were cut back, 6 bases at V and 2 bases at J, with 13 bases in the middle. This CDR3 has 14 residues. CDR3 sequence reads: CSVTGTRNTGELFF. The CDR3 nucleotides read TGCAGCGTGACCGGGACACGCAACACCGGGGAGCTGTTTTTT.

This clonotype was detected many times. The V gene is TRBV6-5, the J gene TRBJ1-6; D not certain. CDR1 and CDR2 (germline): MNHEY, SVGAGI. V shed 0 bases and J shed 8 bases, with 8 bases lying between them. This CDR3 spans 14 amino acids. The CDR3 here is CASSYSGLDSPLHF. As DNA, the CDR3 is TGTGCCAGCAGTTACTCCGGCCTAGATTCACCCCTCCACTTT.

The rearrangement uses TRBV4-3 and TRBJ2-1, with D perhaps TRBD2 (5 bases). Germline CDR1 reads LGHNA; CDR2 reads YSLEER. The CDR3 contains 14 residues. Trimming left V 1 base short and J 8 bases short, with 12 bases between. CDR3 region: CASSQGARGHEQFF. The DNA of the CDR3 is TGCGCCAGCAGCCAAGGCGCTAGAGGGCATGAGCAGTTCTTC.

The V and J genes are TRBV12-3 or TRBV12-4 and TRBJ2-1; perhaps TRBD2 as D (6 bases). The V and J ends lost 2 bases and 1 base respectively, with 15 bases between them. This CDR3 spans 17 amino acids. CDR3 sequence (DNA): TGTGCCAGCAGTTTAAGTTGGGGACTGGAATCCTACAATGAGCAGTTCTTC. Amino acids: CASSLSWGLESYNEQFF.

This clonotype appeared a few times. This sequence joins TRBV2 and TRBJ1-5, with 8 bases lining up with TRBD1. This CDR3 is 15 amino acids long. J lost 4 bases, V lost 0 bases, and 2 bases had no gene match. The germline CDR1 and CDR2 sequences are SNHLY and FYNNEI. The CDR3 nucleotides are TGTGCCAGCAGTGAAGCGTACAGGGGGAATCAGCCCCAGCATTTT. Translating it yields CASSEAYRGNQPQHF. Full variable domain (outside the CDR3, taken from reference TRBV2 and TRBJ1-5): EPEVTQTPSHQVTQMGQEVILRCVPISNHLYFYWYRQILGQKVEFLVSFYNNEISEKSEIFDDQFSVERPDGSNFTLKIRSTKLEDSAMYFCASSEAYRGNQPQHFGDGTRLSIL.

This clonotype was found many times. The chain has TRBV7-9 and TRBJ2-1; 10 bases map to TRBD1. Trimming at V came to 8 bases and at J to 6 bases, leaving 13 bases not matched to a gene. The CDR3 spans 16 residues. Germline V gene sequence: CDR1 SEHNR, CDR2 FQNEAQ (reference sequence). The CDR3 DNA sequence: TGTGCCAGCTCTGGACAGGGGGAGACCGTGGGCAATGAGCAGTTCTTC. This translates into CASSGQGETVGNEQFF.

This chain links TRBV6-9 with TRBJ2-1, with D possibly matching TRBD1 (6 bases). This CDR3 is 16 amino acids long. The germline V and J ends were trimmed by 4 bases and 0 bases, with 13 bases remaining between them. Germline CDR1 MNHGY, CDR2 SVAAGI. The CDR3 reads CASSCRGQNSYNEQFF. The CDR3 DNA follows: TGTGCCAGCAGTTGTAGGGGACAAAACTCCTACAATGAGCAGTTCTTC.

This clonotype was detected many times. The gene calls are TRBV6-5 and TRBJ2-1; 9 positions match TRBD1. The J segment lost 4 bases and the V segment lost 2 bases, leaving 3 bases of the junction unmatched. From germline, CDR1 is MNHEY and CDR2 SVGAGI. This CDR3 has 15 amino acids. As DNA, the CDR3 is TGTGCCAGCAGTTACAGGACAGGGGTGTACAATGAGCAGTTCTTC. It yields the protein CASSYRTGVYNEQFF.

The V gene is TRBV11-2, the J gene TRBJ2-2; D ambiguous. Trimming took off 10 bases at V and 8 bases at J, with 11 bases between the two ends. The CDR3 spans 11 residues. The germline gives CDR1 SGHAT, CDR2 FQNNGV. CDR3 amino acids: CAITRAGELFF. The CDR3 nucleotides read TGTGCCATAACTCGGGCTGGGGAGCTGTTTTTT.

The sample holds many counts of this clonotype. The V gene is TRBV28, the J gene TRBJ1-2, with D maybe TRBD1 (6 bases). The germline CDR1 and CDR2 sequences are MDHEN and SYDVKM. The CDR3 runs to 15 residues. The ends were cut back, 5 bases at V and 7 bases at J, with 20 bases in the middle. The CDR3 coding sequence is TGTGCCAGCAGTCCGTACAGACAGGAATGGGGTGGCTACACCTTC. The encoded protein is CASSPYRQEWGGYTF.

The J gene is TRBJ1-1, the V gene TRBV12-3 or TRBV12-4; D possibly corresponds to TRBD1 (5 bases). The CDR3 length is 14 residues. With 5 bases removed from V and 1 base from J, the gap between germline ends came to 11 bases. The CDR3 DNA follows: TGTGCCAGCAGTCAAGACAGCGCGAACACTGAAGCTTTCTTT. Amino acid sequence: CASSQDSANTEAFF.

This clonotype occurred a few times. This sequence joins TRBV28 and TRBJ2-7; TRBD2 matches at 10 bases. Germline V gives CDR1 MDHEN, CDR2 SYDVKM. V was clipped by 4 bases and J by 0 bases; unmatched bases: 6. This CDR3 comprises 16 residues. This CDR3 reads CASSSLTSGFSYEQYF. DNA for the CDR3: TGTGCCAGCAGTTCTTTGACTAGCGGGTTCTCCTACGAGCAGTACTTC.

J is TRBJ1-5 and V is TRBV6-2 or TRBV6-3; perhaps TRBD1 as D (5 bases). This CDR3 has 14 residues. Trimming stripped 5 bases from V and 7 bases from J, with 15 bases between. Germline-derived CDR1 and CDR2 are MNHEY and SVGEGT. CDR3 in DNA: TGTGCCAGCAGTACCTTTCAGGGCTGGCAGCCCCAGCATTTT. Translating it yields CASSTFQGWQPQHF.

This clonotype showed up just a few times. V and J are TRBV4-2 and TRBJ1-1, with D unclear. Between the trimmed V and J ends, which lost 1 base and 0 bases, there was a span of 12 bases. Germline CDR1 is LGHNA and CDR2 is YNFKEQ. The CDR3 is 16 amino acids. The CDR3 coding sequence is TGTGCCAGCAGCCAAGTCTCGCGGGGTATGAACACTGAAGCTTTCTTT. Translation gives CASSQVSRGMNTEAFF.

This clonotype was found many times. The chain employs TRBV29-1 and TRBJ2-4, with D maybe TRBD1 (6 bases). The CDR3 covers 11 residues. Between the trimmed V and J ends, which lost 5 bases and 15 bases, there was a span of 17 bases. Germline lookup yields CDR1 SQVTM and CDR2 ANQGSEA. The DNA for the CDR3 is TGCAGCGTTCGACAGGACGGTTTAGGGTACTTC. Translation gives CSVRQDGLGYF.

This clonotype occurred a few times. The J gene is TRBJ2-7, the V gene TRBV5-1, with 9 nucleotides matching TRBD2. The CDR3 contains 16 residues. The trim removed 0 bases at V and 4 bases at J, leaving 8 bases unmatched. Germline assignment: CDR1 SGHRS and CDR2 YFSETQ. DNA of the CDR3: TGCGCCAGCAGCTTGGATTCCGGACTAGCGAGGTACGAGCAGTACTTC. Protein product: CASSLDSGLARYEQYF.

A note on this clonotype: A much larger clone sits a single nucleotide away, making a read error possible. J is TRBJ2-3 and V is TRBV20-1, with a possible D match to TRBD2 (7 bases). CDR3 size: 15 residues. Trimming pared 2 bases from V and 1 base from J, leaving 13 bases between. Germline-derived CDR1 and CDR2 are DFQATT and SNEGSKA (reference sequence). The DNA of the CDR3 is TGCAGTGCTAGATACACAGGGAGGGGCACAGATACGCAGTATTTT. Translation: CSARYTGRGTDTQYF.

The gene calls are TRBV6-2 or TRBV6-3 and TRBJ2-1, with D perhaps matching TRBD1 (5 bases). Germline V gene lookup returns CDR1 MNHEY and CDR2 SVGEGT. V was cut by 7 bases and J by 5 bases, with 6 bases left in between. This CDR3 comprises 11 residues. The CDR3 loop is CASKTDNEQFF. The CDR3 DNA reads TGTGCCAGCAAGACAGACAATGAGCAGTTCTTC.

The genes are TRBV30 and TRBJ2-5; TRBD2 aligns across 8 bases. The ends lost 4 bases at V and 2 bases at J; junction bases unmatched: 12. Germline CDR1 and CDR2: GTSNPN and SVGIG (reference sequence). The length of the CDR3 is 16 residues. The CDR3 DNA reads as TGTGCCTGGACCGACGGGGCGGGGGGCTTTCAAGAGACCCAGTACTTC. It encodes CAWTDGAGGFQETQYF.

This clonotype was observed a handful of times. The rearrangement uses TRBV6-1 and TRBJ2-1; 12 bases map to TRBD2. Germline V gene sequence: CDR1 MNHNS, CDR2 SASEGT. J was trimmed by 8 bases and V by 6 bases; bases with no gene match: 8. CDR3 length: 15 amino acids. Written as DNA, the CDR3 is TGTGCCAGCAGACTGACTAGCGGGAGTAGGGATGAGCAGTTCTTC. Translated: CASRLTSGSRDEQFF.

This clonotype showed up many times. This chain joins TRBV18 and TRBJ2-2, with a weak D call TRBD1 (6 bases). The length of the CDR3 is 15 residues. With 1 base removed from V and 1 base from J, the gap between germline ends came to 7 bases. The V gene's germline CDR1 is KGHSH and CDR2 LQKENI. The DNA of the CDR3 is TGTGCCAGCTCACCACTGACAGGGAACACCGGGGAGCTGTTTTTT. Amino acids: CASSPLTGNTGELFF.

A few counts support this clonotype. The chain employs TRBV21-1 and TRBJ2-1; TRBD2 is the table's D call and was not checked against the DNA. TRBV21-1 is assigned pseudogene status. The CDR3 runs 17 residues. The CDR3 loop is CASSPRIAGGSYNEQFF. DNA for the CDR3: TGTGCCAGCAGCCCTCGTATAGCGGGAGGATCCTACAATGAGCAGTTCTTC.

The chain carries TRBV7-9 and TRBJ2-1; 12 bases are a match to TRBD2. CDR1 is SEHNR, CDR2 FQNEAQ, per germline (reference sequence). This CDR3 has 16 amino acids. V dropped 5 bases and J dropped 5; count of bases not matched to a gene: 7. The CDR3 sequence is CASSALLAGGHNEQFF. The CDR3 bases are TGTGCCAGCAGCGCATTACTAGCGGGGGGCCACAATGAGCAGTTCTTC.

This clonotype was counted ten times or more. The V and J genes are TRBV15 and TRBJ2-5; D is uncertain. This CDR3 has 14 residues. CDR1 and CDR2 from the germline V gene are LNHNV and YYDKDF (reference sequence). Deletions cut 5 bases from V and 5 bases from J, with 15 bases between. The CDR3 DNA reads as TGTGCCACCAGCGTCGACCAAACCCCGGAGACCCAGTACTTC. This translates into CATSVDQTPETQYF. The full variable domain, completed using reference TRBV15 and TRBJ2-5, is DAMVIQNPRYQVTQFGKPVTLSCSQTLNHNVMYWYQQKSSQAPKLLFHYYDKDFNNEADTPDNFQSRRPNTSFCFLDIRSPGLGDTAMYLCATSVDQTPETQYFGPGTRLLVL.

In its sample, this clonotype was seen a few times. The chain uses TRBV6-2 or TRBV6-3 and TRBJ1-2; D ambiguous. Germline lookup yields CDR1 MNHEY and CDR2 SVGEGT. This CDR3 comprises 15 residues. With 6 bases removed from V and 4 bases from J, the gap between germline ends came to 18 bases. CDR3: CASRPFADISYGYTF. The CDR3 region has the DNA TGTGCCAGCAGGCCGTTTGCCGATATCAGCTATGGCTACACCTTC.

The J gene is TRBJ1-2, the V gene TRBV29-1; unclear D gene. V gave up 7 bases and J gave up 7 bases, with 19 bases separating them. Germline loops: CDR1 SQVTM, CDR2 ANQGSEA. The CDR3 is 13 residues long. The CDR3 DNA sequence: TGCAGCGCTTCCAATCCGGGTACGGGTGGCTACACCTTC. This encodes CSASNPGTGGYTF.

The V and J genes are TRBV6-2 or TRBV6-3 and TRBJ2-7, with 11 bases lining up with TRBD2. V was pared by 5 bases and J by 0 bases, with 3 bases of the junction left unmatched. The CDR3 has 15 residues. Germline V CDR1 and CDR2: MNHEY, SVGEGT. The CDR3 loop reads CASSRLAGSSYEQYF. The CDR3 DNA sequence: TGTGCCAGCAGTCGACTAGCGGGGAGCTCCTACGAGCAGTACTTC.